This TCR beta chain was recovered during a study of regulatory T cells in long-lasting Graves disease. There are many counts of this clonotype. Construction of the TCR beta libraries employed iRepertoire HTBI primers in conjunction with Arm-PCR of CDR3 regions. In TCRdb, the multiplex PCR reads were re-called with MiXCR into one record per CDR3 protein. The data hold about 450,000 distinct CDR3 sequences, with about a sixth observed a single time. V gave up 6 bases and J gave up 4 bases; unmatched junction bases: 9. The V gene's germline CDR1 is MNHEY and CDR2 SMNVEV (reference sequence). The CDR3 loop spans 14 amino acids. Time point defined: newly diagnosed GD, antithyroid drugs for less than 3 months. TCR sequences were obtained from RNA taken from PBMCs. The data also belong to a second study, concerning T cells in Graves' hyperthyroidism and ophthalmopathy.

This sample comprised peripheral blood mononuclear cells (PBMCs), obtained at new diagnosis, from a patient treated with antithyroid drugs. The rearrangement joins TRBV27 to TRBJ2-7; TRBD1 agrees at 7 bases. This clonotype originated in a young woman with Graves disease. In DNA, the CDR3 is TGTGCCAGCAGGGACAGGCTTACGGGTTACGAGCAGTACTTC. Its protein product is CASRDRLTGYEQYF.